The TCR beta chain under discussion was sequenced for a study of blood T cell repertoires in COVID-19 (dated by TCRdb to about 2020). For context, the study as a whole: Samples covering the acute and convalescent phases of COVID-19 were provided by collaborators in the United States, Italy and Spain. Samples were obtained from the ongoing ImmuneRACE study (first 160 participants) and from over a thousand subjects provided by 6 global collaborators. Subjects who had been exposed to COVID-19, were actively infected with it, or had recovered from it provided the deeply sampled blood TCRbeta repertoires that made up the dataset. The repertoires were released in a freely available public database intended as a resource for research on the immune response to SARS-CoV-2. The prospective study material was composed of cDNA or gDNA derived from T cells, B-cell-depleted T cells, or PBMCs. Where HLA class I and class II types were available, the types were taken from metadata supplied by the sample provider, not from assay-based typing. Sample metadata almost always included a de-identified subject ID, COVID-19 status, age in years and sex.

Points the paper makes about the study in general: Clinical and demographic metadata were provided uncurated, with the amount varying by source and participant.

The immunoSEQ Assay, a bias-controlled multiplex PCR, was used to amplify TCRbeta CDR3 regions from genomic DNA. The paper's processing steps were these. The number of nucleated cells in each sample was estimated by amplification of reference gene primers within the assay. Sequence reads were collapsed and filtered to measure the absolute abundance of every unique TCRbeta CDR3 rearrangement. For each sample, productive Simpson clonality was calculated by taking the square root of Simpson's diversity index across productive rearrangements. TCRdb carries this immuneACCESS record with in-frame sequences only. Its versions omit some clonotypes, under half of them owing to an unresolved V gene in the studies checked, with the rest unexplained. The V and J calls and clone size were taken over from that table, and D and trimming were inferred from the DNA. For this sample there are under 250,000 clones; over 75% appear just once. The ten biggest clones cover 4% to 5.5% of the sample.

The collaborating institutions used their own protocols to collect whole blood in K2EDTA tubes. For TCRbeta analysis, collaborators shipped samples as frozen whole blood, isolated PBMCs, or DNA extracted from either of those sample types. About this clone: Its binding antigen is unknown. No qualities accompany the bases; no much larger clone lies one base away.

The CDR3 goes from the cysteine to the phenylalanine over 17 residues. Just the 51-base CDR3 DNA is kept, in frame starting at base 1. V is cut by 0 bases and J by 0 bases, and the space between the germline ends is 14 bases. Looking up the germline V gene yields CDR1 SGDLS and CDR2 YYNGEE. This clonotype was sampled from a woman between 35 and 50 years old with acute or convalescent COVID-19. Recombination connected TRBV9 to TRBJ2-3; the D gene is perhaps TRBD2, on 7 matching bases. Sequencing used peripheral blood. The DNA sequence reads TGTGCCAGCAGCGTAGCTTCGCGGGGGCATAGCACAGATACGCAGTATTTT. This translates into CASSVASRGHSTDTQYF. With the portions outside the CDR3 filled from the reference TRBV9 and TRBJ2-3 genes, the complete variable region becomes DSGVTQTPKHLITATGQRVTLRCSPRSGDLSVYWYQQSLDQGLQFLIQYYNGEERAKGNILERFSAQQFPDLHSELNLSSLELGDSALYFCASSVASRGHSTDTQYFGPGTRLTVL.